This TCR beta chain was recovered during a study of blood T cells in healthy people across ages. Study information: Capture via template switching afforded approximately one barcoded beta molecule per two T cells. Study-wide points: Roughly linearly, TCR beta diversity per million T cells fell as age increased.

With a J-beta primer mix and a sample-barcoded 5' primer, a second PCR ran about 7 to 12 cycles. Using its own MiXCR run on the 5' RACE reads, TCRdb lists one record per CDR3 protein. The table has about 830,000 distinct CDR3 sequences, 62% seen once. The length of the CDR3 is 14 residues. The V gene lost 4 bases and the J gene lost 0 bases, with 10 bases spanning the gap. Germline V gene data show CDR1 as SGHNT and CDR2 as YYREEE (reference sequence). Worth noting for this clonotype: What it binds is not known.

Sequencing was performed on blood. The receptor comes from a man in his thirties or forties in good health. The V and J genes are TRBV5-4 and TRBJ1-1; a weak D match, TRBD1 (5 bases). In DNA form, the CDR3 reads TGTGCCAGCAGCGCGATGGGGGTGAACACTGAAGCTTTCTTT. The encoded protein is CASSAMGVNTEAFF.